Here is one T cell receptor beta chain with its context. Germline trimming cut 4 bases from V and 5 bases from J; bases unmatched to any gene: 6. The CDR3 has 17 residues. CDR1 is SGHVS and CDR2 is FQNEAQ in the germline V gene. This record comes from a study of blood T cell repertoires in COVID-19. As for the study in general: Spain, Italy and the United States supplied samples that represented acute and convalescent COVID-19. Nucleic acid was either cDNA or gDNA, and it came from T cells, B-cell-depleted T cells, or PBMCs.

Authors' processing steps: Estimation of nucleated cell counts relied on the amplification of reference gene primers. Sequenced by immunoSEQ multiplex PCR; TCRdb stores in-frame clones only, minus some. V, J and clone size were drawn from that table, and D and trimming were deduced from the DNA. Of about 58,000 clones listed, around 89% are singletons. This TCR came from a man aged 60 to 69 with acute or convalescent COVID-19. Sequencing used peripheral blood. V gene TRBV7-8 combines with J gene TRBJ2-2; 14 bases match TRBD2. The CDR3 coding sequence is TGTGCCAGCAGCTCTGGACTAGCGGGAGGTCGAACCGGGGAGCTGTTTTTT. This gives the protein CASSSGLAGGRTGELFF.